The rows below give T cell receptor beta chains drawn from one sample of a study of cytomegalovirus exposure and HLA in healthy donors. The data were produced by immunoSEQ multiplex PCR, yet TCRdb's version contains in-frame clones alone and is incomplete. The table has 110,000 or so clones, roughly 72% seen once. Sequenced sample: PBMCs. The receptors stem from a middle-aged woman in good health and CMV-seropositive. The conserved cysteine and the conserved F or W are not part of the CDR3 here. Clone size is stated in some rows and not others, as once, few, many or a class when expanded.

V gene	CDR3 length	clone size	CDR3 protein
TRBV6-1	12	.	ASTREGVYNEQF
TRBV18	13	few	ASSRPGLAGDEQF
TRBV5-1	14	.	ASSQQGTRSGETQY
TRBV5-5	14	once	ASSRGQGAQARGYT
TRBV21-1	13	.	ASSKVASGRDEQY
TRBV30	12	.	AWSVLGVDYEQY
TRBV2	14	.	ASSIRTSGSRNEQF
TRBV14	15	.	ASSQDEVAGGLETQY
TRBV7-9	12	.	SSSLASLAEMQF
TRBV4-2	13	.	ASSQEALAPNEQF
TRBV2	10	.	ASSRLAYEQY
TRBV2	17	.	ASSTASGGAGLSYNEQF
TRBV11-2	11	.	ASSRDSITEQF
TRBV5-1	12	.	ASSLQTTNEKLF
TRBV7-6	12	.	ASSLQGQSFEAF
TRBV2	13	.	ASSLLGQGYNEQF
TRBV2	14	.	ASSDPQVRRANVLT
TRBV6-1	13	.	ASSEGTALPYEQY
TRBV5-1	13	.	ASSTSGTTQETQY
TRBV7-8	12	.	ASSIMGVNTEAF
TRBV7-2	14	.	ASSLGLAGGGYEQY
TRBV19	10	.	ASRQGFTEAF
TRBV7-9	10	.	ASSLQEGEQF
TRBV29-1	15	.	SVEDLHTGEYNTEAF
TRBV9	13	few	ASGGGLANTGELF
TRBV5-4	15	few	ASSSRISGAHTYEQY
TRBV5-1	10	.	ASSLGQGGAF
TRBV21-1	14	once	ASSKTGSGSYNEQF